The rows below give T cell receptor beta chains drawn from one sample of a study of T cell repertoires in cytomegalovirus infection. Their target antigens are unknown. One entry per CDR3 protein, called by TCRdb with MiXCR from the reads. The sample shows 450,000 to 600,000 distinct CDR3 sequences, 30% to 40% of them seen only once. The sample was cultured PBMCs, taken from culture after CMV antigen stimulation. These receptors all come from a human donor in good health (CMV status not recorded). Some clones in this sample may be carry-over from other donors' samples. CDR3s leave out the opening cysteine and the closing phenylalanine or tryptophan. D genes are given only for firm matches.

j_call | v_call | cdr3_length | d_call | cdr3_aa
TRBJ1-2 | TRBV6-1 | 13 | TRBD1 | ASRPQGARGYGYT
TRBJ2-5 | TRBV10-3 | 15 | NA | AISVEFIGNAAETQY
TRBJ2-1 | TRBV2 | 14 | NA | ASSGGFLASYNEQF
TRBJ2-3 | TRBV10-3 | 13 | TRBD2 | ATGTSGSGTDTQY
TRBJ1-5 | TRBV23-1 | 12 | NA | AGIPRGGNQPQH
TRBJ2-5 | TRBV6-2/TRBV6-3 | 13 | NA | ASSYLRGFQETQY
TRBJ2-5 | TRBV5-1 | 13 | TRBD1 | ASSLAVTGAETQY
TRBJ1-6 | TRBV6-2/TRBV6-3 | 15 | NA | ASSTTDASSYNSPLH
TRBJ2-1 | TRBV4-1 | 14 | TRBD2 | ASSQPWREGENEQF
TRBJ1-2 | TRBV24-1 | 14 | TRBD1 | ATSNSAGTGYYGYT
TRBJ2-1 | TRBV19 | 13 | TRBD2 | ASNPREENYNEQF
TRBJ2-1 | TRBV12-3/TRBV12-4 | 14 | NA | ASSPPVERYYNEQF
TRBJ1-4 | TRBV4-2 | 14 | NA | ASSQVSGWSNEKLF
TRBJ1-3 | TRBV10-3 | 12 | NA | ASVRDGSGNTIY
TRBJ2-2 | TRBV7-2 | 11 | NA | ASSLPNTGELF
TRBJ2-7 | TRBV6-1 | 10 | TRBD1 | AGDRGDNEQY
TRBJ1-6 | TRBV7-3 | 13 | NA | ASSSETGPFSPLH
TRBJ1-1 | TRBV20-1 | 12 | TRBD1 | SALTWTGNTEAF
TRBJ2-7 | TRBV7-2 | 12 | TRBD1 | ASNLGQGVDEQY
TRBJ2-5 | TRBV7-2 | 13 | NA | ASSVGLQGGETQY
TRBJ2-1 | TRBV7-2 | 13 | NA | ASSFGPSEYNEQF
TRBJ1-5 | TRBV6-2/TRBV6-3 | 12 | NA | ASSYRSPNQPQH
TRBJ2-5 | TRBV28 | 12 | TRBD1 | ASSKDRAWETQY
TRBJ1-1 | TRBV7-2 | 9 | NA | ASGFNTEAF
TRBJ2-1 | TRBV5-5 | 11 | NA | ASTPVGYNEQF
TRBJ2-7 | TRBV28 | 13 | TRBD2 | ASTHYAGGLYEQY
TRBJ2-1 | TRBV20-1 | 14 | NA | SASTWTADPYNEQF
TRBJ1-2 | TRBV6-2/TRBV6-3 | 10 | NA | ASSYWSYGYT
TRBJ2-7 | TRBV7-2 | 14 | TRBD2 | ASSPKGWAGGYEQY
TRBJ2-3 | TRBV7-2 | 11 | TRBD1 | AIGTGGADTQY
TRBJ2-1 | TRBV18 | 14 | TRBD2 | ASSPSTSGRYNEQF
TRBJ2-2 | TRBV7-2 | 13 | NA | ASHTKGRGTGELF
TRBJ2-2 | TRBV12-3/TRBV12-4 | 13 | TRBD1 | ASRQGQGNAGELF
TRBJ1-2 | TRBV7-2 | 14 | NA | ASSLVSGVDTYGYT
TRBJ2-2 | TRBV19 | 15 | TRBD2 | APQTGLAGEGTGELF
TRBJ2-1 | TRBV12-3/TRBV12-4 | 13 | NA | ASNHLMSSYNEQF
TRBJ2-1 | TRBV7-2 | 16 | TRBD2 | ASPDGGLAASSYNEQF
TRBJ2-1 | TRBV7-8 | 12 | NA | ASSAIRIGNEQF
TRBJ2-3 | TRBV7-2 | 14 | NA | ASSFASSVATDTQY
TRBJ1-5 | TRBV5-1 | 12 | TRBD1 | ASSLEGQNQPQH